The subject of this entry is one TCR beta chain. No antigen is known for it. This record comes from a study of shared clonotypes between healthy human individuals. Study outcomes and limitations: Generation of non-shared clonotypes was less probable than generation of clonotypes shared by all four donors. Even with large depth, rarefaction showed that sorted-subset sequencing was incomplete. Tissues were not sampled, only blood, and their repertoires likely differ.

Partitioning of CD4+ cells yielded a CD45RA+ naive subset and a CD45RA-negative memory subset. Assay used: immunoSEQ multiplex PCR; TCRdb lists only in-frame clones, some missing. The sample contains millions of clones, 80% to 95% of which appear only once. The origin of this receptor is a man aged 18-30 years in good health. Some clones in this sample may be carry-over from other donors' samples. The material sequenced was naive CD4+ T cells from PBMCs. Subset described: CD45RA+ positively selected.

CDR3 amino acids: CASSLSGLAGGSYEQYF. Written as DNA, the CDR3 is TGTGCCAGCAGTTTGTCAGGACTAGCGGGAGGATCCTACGAGCAGTACTTC. This chain connects TRBV28 to TRBJ2-7; 14 nucleotides align to TRBD2. After removal of 3 bases from V and 1 base from J, the junction contained 5 bases not matched to a gene. The CDR3 is 17 amino acids. Germline V gene lookup returns CDR1 MDHEN and CDR2 SYDVKM. The full variable domain, in which reference TRBV28 and TRBJ2-7 provide the parts outside the CDR3, is DVKVTQSSRYLVKRTGEKVFLECVQDMDHENMFWYRQDPGLGLRLIYFSYDVKMKEKGDIPEGYSVSREKKERFSLILESASTNQTSMYLCASSLSGLAGGSYEQYFGPGTRLTVT.